This T cell receptor (beta chain) was captured in a study of blood T cell repertoires in COVID-19. Study-wide background: Samples came from the United States, Italy and Spain, spanning acute and convalescent COVID-19. PBMCs, B-cell-depleted T cells, or T cells were the source of the cDNA or gDNA that made up the material.

In germline, CDR1 is MGHRA, CDR2 YSYEKL. With V trimmed by 0 bases and J by 3 bases, 11 bases remained unmatched. The CDR3 sequence is 18 residues long. Original processing notes: The authors estimated nucleated cell counts from reference gene primer amplification. Data came from immunoSEQ multiplex PCR; TCRdb stores just in-frame clones and leaves some out. V and J calls plus clone size are reproduced from that table; the DNA served to infer D and trimming. Here the sample spans about 120,000 clones, about 79% being singletons. This clone was seen a handful of times. The origin of this receptor is an elderly woman with active or convalescent COVID-19. The chain couples TRBV4-1 to TRBJ1-3, with TRBD1 identical over 7 bases. Sequencing input: peripheral blood. This CDR3 is CASSQEGYRGVSGNTIYF. The CDR3 coding sequence is TGCGCCAGCAGCCAAGAGGGTTACAGGGGTGTAAGTGGAAACACCATATATTTT.